This T cell receptor beta chain was sequenced during a study of CD8 T cells in Susac syndrome. The sequenced target, TCR beta, came from blood CD8+ and CD4+ T cells. TEMRA cells were FACS-enriched, while CD8+ and CD4+ T cells were negatively isolated. CDR1 is SQVTM, CDR2 ANQGSEA, per germline. CDR3 length equals 16 residues. V shed 0 bases and J 1 base; nucleotides not matched to a gene: 8. RNA in amounts of roughly 0.5 to 1 ug was reverse transcribed with random hexamers. Across 54 Vbeta and 13 Jbeta, TCR beta CDR3 was amplified with immunoSEQ multiplex PCR. TCRdb re-called the immunoSEQ multiplex PCR reads with MiXCR, one entry per CDR3 protein. There are hundreds of thousands of distinct CDR3 sequences in the sample; 85% to 95% occur only once, and around 0.08% lies in the top ten.

Sequencing was done on a sample of CD4+ T cells from PBMCs. The clonotype was recovered from a human donor with multiple sclerosis. The V and J genes are TRBV29-1 and TRBJ1-1, with 7 bases aligning to TRBD1. CDR3 DNA: TGCAGCGTTGAAGATAATCCCGGGACAGCGAACACTGAAGCTTTCTTT. Residues: CSVEDNPGTANTEAFF.